The 16 T cell receptor beta chains in this list originate from one sample, sequenced in a study of shared clonotypes between healthy human individuals. Clones were read by immunoSEQ multiplex PCR, and TCRdb kept only the in-frame ones, dropping some. The table records approximately 530,000 clones, 95% to 97% of them present only once. Specimen: naive CD4+ T cells sorted from blood. The subset is: CD45RA+ positively selected. The receptors here all came from a woman under 40 in good health.

V usage is TRBV18 and J usage is TRBJ2-7; D not resolved. Per the germline V gene, CDR1 is KGHSH and CDR2 is LQKENI. CDR3 length: 11 amino acids. Trimming cost V 6 bases and J 2 bases, with 5 bases left between them. The chain's CDR3 is CASSRTYEQYF. The DNA of the CDR3 is TGTGCCAGCTCCCGGACCTACGAGCAGTACTTC.

The rearrangement links TRBV5-1 to TRBJ2-7, with D perhaps TRBD2 (6 bases). Deletions cut 0 bases from V and 2 bases from J, with 15 bases between. CDR3 size: 16 residues. CDR1 and CDR2 (germline): SGHRS, YFSETQ. The CDR3 bases are TGCGCCAGCAGCTTGGTGTTCAGTAGCGGAACCTACGAGCAGTACTTC. Translation gives CASSLVFSSGTYEQYF.

The CDR3 reads CASSERRLAEAYEQYF. In DNA form, the CDR3 reads TGTGCCAGCAGTGAAAGACGACTAGCGGAGGCCTACGAGCAGTACTTC. V is TRBV2 and J is TRBJ2-7; 9 positions agree with TRBD2. The V segment lost 2 bases and the J segment 2 bases; nucleotides outside the gene matches: 7. Germline values: CDR1 SNHLY, CDR2 FYNNEI. CDR3 length equals 16 residues.

V and J are TRBV19 and TRBJ1-2; D is perhaps TRBD1 (5 bases). Germline-derived CDR1 and CDR2 are LNHDA and SQIVND (reference sequence). The CDR3 runs 15 residues. V gave up 0 bases and J gave up 8 bases, with 16 bases separating them. In DNA, the CDR3 is TGTGCCAGTAGTATAGATCGACTGTCAAAGGGGGGCTACACCTTC. Protein: CASSIDRLSKGGYTF.

This clone was picked up one time. V and J are TRBV5-4 and TRBJ2-2; possibly TRBD2 for D (5 bases). The germline V gene has CDR1 SGHNT and CDR2 YYREEE (reference sequence). V gave up 4 bases and J gave up 5 bases, with 15 bases separating them. The CDR3 totals 15 residues. The CDR3 coding sequence is TGTGCCAGCAGCCCGGACCTAGAGGGTACCGGGGAGCTGTTTTTT. Protein: CASSPDLEGTGELFF.

Concerning this clone itself: This sample also contains other DNA sequences that code for the same CDR3. This rearrangement joins TRBV27 to TRBJ2-7, with 9 bases aligning to TRBD1. Unmatched junction bases numbered 1, after V lost 6 bases and J lost 4 bases. Germline lookup yields CDR1 MNHEY and CDR2 SMNVEV (reference sequence). The CDR3 has 12 residues. The chain's CDR3 is CASRTGGYEQYF. The CDR3 DNA is TGTGCCAGCAGGACAGGGGGTTACGAGCAGTACTTC.

The rearrangement joins TRBV28 to TRBJ2-7; D may be TRBD1 or TRBD2 (5 bases each). V was cut by 4 bases and J by 3 bases, with 16 bases left in between. The germline V gene encodes CDR1 MDHEN and CDR2 SYDVKM. The CDR3 runs 15 residues. CDR3: CASSSAGTEFYEQYF. DNA of the CDR3: TGTGCCAGCAGTTCAGCCGGGACGGAATTCTACGAGCAGTACTTC.

The CDR3 sequence: CASSLGVTEAFF. The CDR3, as DNA: TGTGCCAGCAGTTTAGGGGTTACTGAAGCTTTCTTT. V is TRBV28 and J is TRBJ1-1; D call uncertain. The CDR3 length is 12 residues. Trimming cost V 2 bases and J 5 bases, with 6 bases left between them. The V gene's germline CDR1 is MDHEN and CDR2 SYDVKM.

In this sample, this clone turned up once. The chain joins TRBV28 to TRBJ2-7; 12 bases line up with TRBD2. The V gene end was trimmed by 5 bases and the J gene end by 0 bases; junction bases not matched to a gene: 2. The CDR3 contains 15 residues. The V gene's germline CDR1 is MDHEN and CDR2 SYDVKM. CDR3 amino acids: CASSATSGSSYEQYF. The CDR3, as DNA: TGTGCCAGCAGTGCGACTAGCGGGAGCTCCTACGAGCAGTACTTC.

The rearrangement uses TRBV10-2 and TRBJ2-2; 11 bases are shared with TRBD2. Looked up from germline, CDR1 is WSHSY and CDR2 is SAAADI. The CDR3 runs 17 residues. Trimming took 3 bases from V and 0 from J; bases not matched to a gene: 3. The CDR3 sequence is CASSDPGLAANTGELFF. The CDR3 DNA follows: TGCGCCAGCAGTGATCCGGGACTAGCGGCGAACACCGGGGAGCTGTTTTTT.

V and J are TRBV5-8 and TRBJ1-6; D gene unclear. With 6 bases removed from V and 9 bases from J, the gap between germline ends came to 13 bases. Germline V gene sequence: CDR1 SGHTS, CDR2 YDEGEE. The CDR3 is 13 residues long. Here the CDR3 reads CASTTGIASPLHF. Written as DNA, the CDR3 is TGTGCCAGCACCACGGGAATTGCTTCACCCCTCCACTTT. The full variable domain, in which reference TRBV5-8 and TRBJ1-6 provide the parts outside the CDR3, is EAGVTQSPTHLIKTRGQQATLRCSPISGHTSVYWYQQALGLGLQFLLWYDEGEERNRGNFPPRFSGRQFPNYSSELNVNALELEDSALYLCASTTGIASPLHFGNGTRLTVT.

This clone has a single count. The rearrangement links TRBV19 to TRBJ2-2, with 8 bases that match TRBD2. The CDR3 loop spans 15 amino acids. V lost 5 bases and J lost 4; bases outside the gene matches: 6. The germline gives CDR1 LNHDA, CDR2 SQIVND (reference sequence). Here the CDR3 reads CASSPGLGGTGELFF. The CDR3 DNA is TGTGCCAGTAGTCCGGGACTAGGAGGCACCGGGGAGCTGTTTTTT.

This rearrangement joins TRBV28 to TRBJ2-7; D is unclear. Germline V gene sequence: CDR1 MDHEN, CDR2 SYDVKM. The CDR3 extends over 14 amino acids. V lost 2 bases and J 5 bases, leaving 13 bases between the germline ends. The CDR3 coding sequence is TGTGCCAGCAGTTTAGCGGCTCCTTCCCACGAGCAGTACTTC. Protein product: CASSLAAPSHEQYF.

The chain uses TRBV18 and TRBJ2-7; maybe TRBD2 (5 bases). The V gene lost 3 bases and the J gene lost 1 base, with 13 bases spanning the gap. The CDR3 loop spans 15 amino acids. In germline, CDR1 is KGHSH, CDR2 LQKENI. DNA of the CDR3: TGTGCCAGCTCACCCCCCACCAAGCGGTCCTACGAGCAGTACTTC. It yields the protein CASSPPTKRSYEQYF.

The chain combines TRBV5-8 with TRBJ1-1; TRBD1 aligns across 7 bases. CDR3 size: 17 residues. Trimming cost V 0 bases and J 2 bases; bases outside gene matches: 10. The germline V gene encodes CDR1 SGHTS and CDR2 YDEGEE. The CDR3 loop reads CASSLAPSGTVNTEAFF. The CDR3 region has the DNA TGTGCCAGCAGCTTGGCGCCTTCCGGGACAGTCAACACTGAAGCTTTCTTT.

The CDR3 protein is CASRSDRVDGYTF. The CDR3 DNA is TGTGCCAGCAGGTCGGACAGGGTGGATGGCTACACCTTC. The V call is TRBV28, the J call TRBJ1-2, with TRBD1 identical over 8 bases. CDR3 length equals 13 residues. Looked up from germline, CDR1 is MDHEN and CDR2 is SYDVKM. J gave up 6 bases and V 6 bases, and 6 bases lay outside the gene matches.